This T cell receptor beta chain was documented in a study of T-cell memory formation after mild COVID-19. General study results and limits: Memory cells collected pre-infection included some clones that later responded, suggesting cross-reactive memory joined.

The germline V gene has CDR1 ENHRY and CDR2 SYGVKD. The CDR3 covers 15 residues. V lost 3 bases, J lost 3 bases, and 9 bases lay in between. The 5'RACE method, run with constant-segment primers, produced TCR alpha and TCR beta cDNA libraries (carrying sample barcodes and UMIs). TCRdb analysed the 5' RACE reads with MiXCR anew, one entry per CDR3 protein. The repertoire has about 210,000 distinct CDR3 sequences, more than 9% of them found once; the top ten carry less than 4%. This clonotype has ten or more counts. No antigen is known for it. The source is a man younger than 35 who had mild COVID-19 (a few samples of this study predate the infection). Cell type and time point are not known. V is TRBV10-3 and J is TRBJ2-6; either TRBD1 or TRBD2 may supply D (6 bases each). Sequencing was performed on PBMCs or a T cell subset sorted from them (not recorded which). The CDR3 is CAISEGGHGANVLTF. The CDR3 bases are TGTGCCATCAGTGAAGGGGGGCATGGGGCCAACGTCCTGACTTTC.